This T cell receptor (beta chain) appears in the sequencing data of a study of tumor-infiltrating lymphocytes in primary liver carcinoma. Study-wide results and limits: The use of bulk unsorted samples meant that CD4+ and CD8+ repertoires were not compared. Blood fell significantly below tumors in its top-250-clone fraction (p = 0.039).

With regard to this clonotype: The target antigen is unknown. The junction departs from the called germline gene at one end, perhaps through a read error.

Researchers drew blood RNA from unsorted whole blood and extracted germline DNA as well. Prior to the surgical procedure, roughly 4.2 milliliters of peripheral blood were collected. Reverse transcription of around 500 ng total RNA with a constant-region primer produced TCR beta cDNA. Slightly modified ARM-PCR served as the procedure for the TCR beta libraries. These libraries came from three rounds of nested multiplex PCR. Rounds one and two of PCR, each of roughly 11 cycles, were primed with TRBV1-TRBV30 forward primers and a C-beta reverse primer. TCRdb used MiXCR to reprocess the multiplex PCR reads, holding one entry per CDR3 protein. The data contain fewer than 350,000 distinct CDR3 sequences, about 62% of them seen just once; the ten biggest clones take up about 9.4%. This CDR3 is 16 amino acids long. The V gene's germline CDR1 is GTSNPN and CDR2 SVGIG (reference sequence).

The material sequenced was peripheral blood. The chain links TRBV30 to TRBJ2-1; 15 bases are shared with TRBD2. The sequence derives from a man in his forties with primary liver carcinoma and hepatitis B virus infection. The CDR3 protein is CVWSGTSGGTYNEQFF. CDR3 nucleotide sequence: TGTGTCTGGAGTGGGACTAGCGGGGGGACCTACAATGAGCAGTTCTTC.